The next 6 T cell receptor beta chains were all read from a single sample in a study of molecular identifiers for immune sequencing clone quantification. TCRdb itself ran the PCR reads through MiXCR, one entry per CDR3 protein. The profile covers over 600,000 distinct CDR3 sequences, with 20% appearing a single time and roughly 0.9% taken by the ten largest. The sample consisted of naive CD8+ T cells from blood, with Jurkat cell RNA spiked in. The subset here: FACS-sorted CD8+CD4-CCR7+CD45RA+ naive T cells. All receptors come from a human donor in good health. Some libraries in this study had Jurkat cell RNA spiked in.

This sequence joins TRBV6-1 and TRBJ2-7; D possibly matches TRBD1 or TRBD2 (6 bases each). CDR3 length: 17 residues. V was cut by 5 bases and J by 1 base, with 21 bases left in between. The germline V gene encodes CDR1 MNHNS and CDR2 SASEGT. The CDR3 loop is CASSKPGGPVLSYEQYF. The CDR3 bases are TGTGCCAGCAGTAAACCCGGGGGCCCAGTGTTGTCCTACGAGCAGTACTTC.

This clonotype was recorded many times. V and J are TRBV30 and TRBJ1-2, with unresolved D. The V end was cut by 0 bases, the J end by 1 base, with 9 bases between. CDR3 length equals 14 residues. Germline loops: CDR1 GTSNPN, CDR2 SVGIG (reference sequence). The DNA for the CDR3 is TGTGCCTGGAGTGTGTCGTCCGATAACTATGGCTACACCTTC. Encoded protein: CAWSVSSDNYGYTF.

The CDR3 sequence: CASSPMRAASAYEQYF. Here the CDR3 DNA reads TGTGCCAGCAGCCCAATGAGGGCCGCCTCCGCCTACGAGCAGTACTTC. The chain joins TRBV11-3 to TRBJ2-7, with a possible D match to TRBD2 (5 bases). V was cut by 5 bases and J by 2 bases, with 19 bases left in between. The V gene's germline CDR1 is SGHNT and CDR2 YENEEA. The CDR3 runs to 16 residues.

This clonotype appeared many times. The chain has TRBV12-3 or TRBV12-4 and TRBJ1-2; D gene uncertain. The length of the CDR3 is 10 residues. V was pared by 10 bases and J by 6 bases, with 9 bases between. CDR3 sequence: CATHKDGYTF. Here the CDR3 DNA reads TGTGCCACCCACAAGGATGGCTACACCTTC.

This clonotype was detected only a few times. The junction shows a germline mismatch at one end, possibly a read error. The V and J genes are TRBV30 and TRBJ2-1; 9 bases map to TRBD2. This CDR3 has 14 residues. Germline values: CDR1 GTSNPN, CDR2 SVGIG (reference sequence). This CDR3 is CARSLAGFEDEQFF. DNA for the CDR3: TGTGCCCGGAGCCTAGCGGGATTCGAGGATGAGCAGTTCTTC. Using reference TRBV30 and TRBJ2-1 for the parts outside the CDR3, the full variable domain is SQTIHQWPATLVQPVGSPLSLECTVEGTSNPNLYWYRQAAGRGLQLLFYSVGIGQISSEVPQNLSASRPQDRQFILSSKKLLLSDSGFYLCARSLAGFEDEQFFGPGTRLTVL.

This clonotype was recorded many times. V gene TRBV10-3 combines with J gene TRBJ2-3, with TRBD2 matching over 8 bases. Trimming removed 7 bases from V and 1 base from J; junction bases left unmatched: 4. From germline, CDR1 is ENHRY and CDR2 SYGVKD. This CDR3 region has 14 residues. DNA of the CDR3: TGTGCCATCAATAGCGGGGAAGGCACAGATACGCAGTATTTT. It specifies CAINSGEGTDTQYF.